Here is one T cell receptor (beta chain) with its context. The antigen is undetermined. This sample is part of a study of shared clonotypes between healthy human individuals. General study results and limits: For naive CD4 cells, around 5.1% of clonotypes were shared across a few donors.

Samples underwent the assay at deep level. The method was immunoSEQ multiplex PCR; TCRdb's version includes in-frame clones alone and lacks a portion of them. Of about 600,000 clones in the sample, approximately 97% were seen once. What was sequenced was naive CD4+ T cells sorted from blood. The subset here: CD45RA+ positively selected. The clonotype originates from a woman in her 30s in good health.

CDR3 bases: TGTGCCAGTAGAAGGGCAGCCCACTCTGGAAACACCATATATTTT. Protein sequence: CASRRAAHSGNTIYF. This chain links TRBV19 with TRBJ1-3; D is unresolved. Trimming took off 6 bases at V and 0 bases at J, with 12 bases between the two ends. There are 15 residues in the CDR3. In germline, CDR1 is LNHDA, CDR2 SQIVND (reference sequence).